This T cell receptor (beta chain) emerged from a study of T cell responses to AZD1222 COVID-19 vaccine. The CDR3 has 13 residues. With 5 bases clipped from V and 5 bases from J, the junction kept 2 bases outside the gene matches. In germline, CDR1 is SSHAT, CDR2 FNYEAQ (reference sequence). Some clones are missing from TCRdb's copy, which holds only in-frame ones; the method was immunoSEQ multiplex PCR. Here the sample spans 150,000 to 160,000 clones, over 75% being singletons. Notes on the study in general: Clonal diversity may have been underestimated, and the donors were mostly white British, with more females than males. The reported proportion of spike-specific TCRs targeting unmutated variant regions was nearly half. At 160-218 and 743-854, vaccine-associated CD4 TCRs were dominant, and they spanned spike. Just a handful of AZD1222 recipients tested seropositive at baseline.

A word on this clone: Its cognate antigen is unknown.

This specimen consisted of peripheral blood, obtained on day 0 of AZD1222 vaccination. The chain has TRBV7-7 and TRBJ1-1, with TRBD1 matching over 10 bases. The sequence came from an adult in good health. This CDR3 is CASSQDRGTEAFF. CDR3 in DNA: TGTGCCAGCAGCCAGGACAGGGGGACTGAAGCTTTCTTT.